This entry concerns a single TCR beta chain. The record originates from a study of blood T cell repertoires in COVID-19. Study context: The United States, Italy and Spain provided the acute and convalescent COVID-19 samples. Sample material is recorded as cDNA or gDNA derived from T cells, B-cell-depleted T cells, or PBMCs.

How the authors handled the data: Estimated nucleated cell counts came from reference gene primer amplification. The method was immunoSEQ multiplex PCR; TCRdb's version includes in-frame clones alone and lacks a portion of them. The V and J calls and clone size are taken from that table; D and trimming were inferred from the DNA. This sample has 90,000 to 130,000 clones, with less than 85% found just once. Sequences were obtained from peripheral blood. The source is a woman of 80 years or more with acute or convalescent COVID-19.

The CDR3 spells CASSYSSGQGYEQYF. The CDR3, as DNA: TGTGCCAGCAGTTACTCCTCGGGACAGGGCTACGAGCAGTACTTC. The chain couples TRBV6-5 to TRBJ2-7; 9 bases match TRBD1. The V gene's germline CDR1 is MNHEY and CDR2 SVGAGI. This CDR3 region has 15 residues. Trimming took 0 bases from V and 3 from J; bases not matched to a gene: 3.